The 9 T cell receptor beta chains given below trace back to one sample, sequenced in a study of shared clonotypes between healthy human individuals. Generated by immunoSEQ multiplex PCR, the TCRdb table keeps only in-frame clones and is missing some. Seen here are millions of clones, approximately 94% observed once, and the top ten hold 0.85% to 1.3%. The naive CD8 fraction comprised CD45RO-negative cells positively selected for CCR7 and excluded terminally differentiated effector memory CD45RA+ cells. Input material: naive CD8+ T cells sorted from blood. The receptors were gathered from a man between 18 and 35 years old in good health.

Details on this clone: The same CDR3 also results from other DNA sequences found in this sample. This chain uses TRBV11-2 with TRBJ2-7; D is unresolved. Germline V gene sequence: CDR1 SGHAT, CDR2 FQNNGV. This CDR3 is 14 amino acids long. Trimming removed 1 base from V and 2 bases from J, with 9 bases in between. In DNA, the CDR3 is TGTGCCAGCAGCTTAGGCGCCGGGCCCTACGAGCAGTACTTC. Protein: CASSLGAGPYEQYF.

The gene calls are TRBV27 and TRBJ1-5; 7 nucleotides line up with TRBD1. J lost 7 bases, V lost 1 base, and 4 bases had no gene match. The germline CDR1 and CDR2 sequences are MNHEY and SMNVEV (reference sequence). The CDR3 has 14 residues. The CDR3 reads CASSLFPGGQPQHF. The CDR3 DNA reads TGTGCCAGCAGTTTATTCCCAGGGGGACAGCCCCAGCATTTT.

Note on this clone: Other nucleotide sequences from this sample produce the same CDR3. The chain has TRBV30 and TRBJ2-7, with 10 bases lining up with TRBD1. This CDR3 is built from 13 residues. Germline V gene lookup returns CDR1 GTSNPN and CDR2 SVGIG (reference sequence). J gave up 3 bases and V 3 bases, and 2 bases lay outside the gene matches. The CDR3 loop is CAWSWDRGYEQYF. The DNA of the CDR3 is TGTGCCTGGAGCTGGGACAGGGGCTACGAGCAGTACTTC.

This chain uses TRBV6-5 with TRBJ2-7, with D tentatively TRBD1 or TRBD2 (5 bases each). Germline CDR1 reads MNHEY; CDR2 reads SVGAGI. This CDR3 is 16 amino acids long. Trimming removed 0 bases from V and 3 bases from J, with 15 bases in between. CDR3 coding DNA: TGTGCCAGCAGTTACTCGATGTGGGGGTTTAACTACGAGCAGTACTTC. Translated: CASSYSMWGFNYEQYF.

The rearrangement uses TRBV2 and TRBJ2-7, with unresolved D. CDR1 and CDR2 (germline): SNHLY, FYNNEI. Trimming stripped 0 bases from V and 5 bases from J, with 20 bases between. This CDR3 contains 17 residues. CDR3 nucleotides: TGTGCCAGCAGTGAAGCGTCCCAGGAATTTTATGGCAACGAGCAGTACTTC. This encodes CASSEASQEFYGNEQYF.

V usage is TRBV6-6 and J usage is TRBJ2-1; no clear D gene. The V gene's germline CDR1 is MNHNY and CDR2 SVGAGI (reference sequence). The V end was cut by 4 bases, the J end by 8 bases, with 6 bases between. This CDR3 region has 11 residues. DNA of the CDR3: TGTGCCAGCAGTTTCGGCCATGAGCAGTTCTTC. Protein: CASSFGHEQFF.

This clone was seen once. CDR3 region: CASSVLGLDYGYTF. Here the CDR3 DNA reads TGTGCCAGCAGTGTACTAGGACTGGACTATGGCTACACCTTC. V gene TRBV6-1 combines with J gene TRBJ1-2; D is unclear. Trimming left V 4 bases short and J 3 bases short, with 12 bases between. Germline CDR1 MNHNS, CDR2 SASEGT. The CDR3 is made up of 14 amino acids.

V is TRBV7-9 and J is TRBJ1-1, with D possibly matching TRBD1 (5 bases). Trimming removed 5 bases from V and 0 bases from J, with 13 bases in between. Germline V gene sequence: CDR1 SEHNR, CDR2 FQNEAQ (reference sequence). The CDR3 has 15 amino acids. The CDR3 bases are TGTGCCAGCAGCCCTGCGACAGCTATGAACACTGAAGCTTTCTTT. Its translation: CASSPATAMNTEAFF.

The chain is built from TRBV4-1 and TRBJ1-4; possibly TRBD1 for D (5 bases). The CDR3 totals 17 residues. Germline V CDR1 and CDR2: MGHRA, YSYEKL. Trimming removed 0 bases at V and 5 bases at J, with 16 bases between. The CDR3 spells CASSQEGEGRVNEKLFF. CDR3 nucleotide sequence: TGCGCCAGCAGCCAAGAAGGAGAGGGCAGGGTCAATGAAAAACTGTTTTTT.